The clone carrying this T cell receptor (beta chain) was seen more than once but under ten times. Its antigen is unknown. This entry belongs to a study of response to subunit inactivated influenza vaccine. Study-level results: Authors suggested seasonal influenza vaccinations each recruit few new T cells.

A single record per CDR3 protein comes from TCRdb applying MiXCR to the RT-PCR reads. Among about 780,000 distinct CDR3 sequences listed, about 18% were seen once. Trimming removed 1 base at V and 6 bases at J, with 10 bases between. CDR3 length equals 14 residues. Germline assignment: CDR1 KGHDR and CDR2 SFDVKD. The receptor was isolated from a man aged 50-59 years who received an inactivated influenza vaccine. Sequences were derived from PBMCs from blood, sampled more than 4 days after vaccination. The chain combines TRBV24-1 with TRBJ2-3; perhaps TRBD1 as D (5 bases). This CDR3 reads CATSDFQGTDTQYF. CDR3 bases: TGTGCCACCAGTGATTTCCAGGGTACGGATACGCAGTATTTT.